A single sample is the source of the 6 T cell receptor beta chains below, sequenced in a study of blood T cell repertoires in COVID-19 (dated by TCRdb to 2018 to 2021). The library came from the immunoSEQ multiplex PCR assay. TCRdb re-hosts the immuneACCESS table, in-frame sequences only. Its copies lack some clones; in the studies checked, an unresolved V gene accounts for under half of them, and the cause for the rest is not known. The sample yields about 68,000 clones; around nine tenths were counted once. The leading ten clones occupy about 3% of the sample. The sequencing input was peripheral blood. These receptors all stem from a woman between 45 and 60 years old with COVID-19, enrolled during active disease.

The J gene is TRBJ1-1, the V gene TRBV5-1; 7 nucleotides line up with TRBD1. The CDR3 is 14 amino acids. Trimming took 5 bases from V and 7 from J; bases not matched to a gene: 11. Germline assignment: CDR1 SGHRS and CDR2 YFSETQ. Here the CDR3 reads CASRFDRVGGEAFF. As DNA, the CDR3 is TGCGCCAGCAGATTCGACAGGGTTGGGGGTGAAGCTTTCTTT. The full variable domain, in which reference TRBV5-1 and TRBJ1-1 provide the parts outside the CDR3, is KAGVTQTPRYLIKTRGQQVTLSCSPISGHRSVSWYQQTPGQGLQFLFEYFSETQRNKGNFPGRFSGRQFSNSRSEMNVSTLELGDSALYLCASRFDRVGGEAFFGQGTRLTVV.

This chain connects TRBV9 to TRBJ1-3; 8 bases match TRBD1. V shed 4 bases, J shed 0 bases, and the junction held 6 bases outside the gene matches. Germline loops: CDR1 SGDLS, CDR2 YYNGEE. The CDR3 loop spans 16 amino acids. This chain's CDR3 is CASSKTGAHSGNTIYF. DNA for the CDR3: TGTGCCAGCAGCAAGACAGGGGCCCACTCTGGAAACACCATATATTTT.

This sequence joins TRBV5-1 and TRBJ2-2; no clear D. The CDR3 totals 16 residues. Germline V gene lookup returns CDR1 SGHRS and CDR2 YFSETQ. V was clipped by 0 bases and J by 6 bases, with 15 bases between them. The CDR3 coding sequence is TGCGCCAGCAGCTTGGGACTGGCTTTTGGCGCCGGGGAGCTGTTTTTT. Its protein is CASSLGLAFGAGELFF.

This clone appeared a single time. The chain uses TRBV7-9 and TRBJ2-7; TRBD2 aligns across 7 bases. Germline lookup yields CDR1 SEHNR and CDR2 FQNEAQ (reference sequence). The CDR3 runs to 14 residues. V lost 1 base to trimming and J lost 7 bases; unmatched junction nucleotides: 7. This chain's CDR3 is CASSLGEGPWEQYF. CDR3 nucleotide sequence: TGTGCCAGCAGCTTAGGGGAGGGGCCCTGGGAGCAGTACTTC.

The gene calls are TRBV10-3 and TRBJ1-1, with 8 bases fitting TRBD1. The length of the CDR3 is 16 residues. The V and J ends lost 6 bases and 5 bases, in that order; junction bases with no gene match: 14. Looked up from germline, CDR1 is ENHRY and CDR2 is SYGVKD. The CDR3 reads CAIRERTGLKGTEAFF. The DNA for the CDR3 is TGTGCCATCAGAGAACGGACAGGGCTGAAGGGGACTGAAGCTTTCTTT.

For the CDR3, the DNA is TGCGCCAGCAGCCGGGGCCATGGTCCCGGGTCGGAGACCCAGTACTTC. The encoded protein is CASSRGHGPGSETQYF. This chain connects TRBV4-1 to TRBJ2-5, with D possibly matching TRBD1 (5 bases). Trimming cost V 4 bases and J 5 bases, with 20 bases left between them. The CDR3 consists of 16 residues. In germline, CDR1 is MGHRA, CDR2 YSYEKL.